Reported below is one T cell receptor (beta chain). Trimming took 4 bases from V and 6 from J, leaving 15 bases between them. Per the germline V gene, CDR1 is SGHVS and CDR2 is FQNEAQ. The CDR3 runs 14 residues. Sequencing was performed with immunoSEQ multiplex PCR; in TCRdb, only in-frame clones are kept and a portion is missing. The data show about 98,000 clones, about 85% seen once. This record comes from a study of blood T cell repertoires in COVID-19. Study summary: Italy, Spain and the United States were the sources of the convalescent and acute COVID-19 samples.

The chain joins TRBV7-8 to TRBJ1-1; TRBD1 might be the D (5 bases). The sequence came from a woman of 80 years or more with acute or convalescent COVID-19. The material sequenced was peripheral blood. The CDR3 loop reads CASSSRGGVAEAFF. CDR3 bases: TGTGCCAGCAGCTCCCGGGGGGGAGTGGCTGAAGCTTTCTTT.